This note documents a single T cell receptor beta chain sequence. Its target is unknown. Produced via immunoSEQ multiplex PCR; TCRdb's table is partial and in-frame only. The sample shows about 24,000 clones, around 77% of them seen only once. This specimen comes from a study of CD4 T cells in relation to SARS-CoV-2 and coronaviruses. Study-wide results and caveats: Each donor contributed either pre-pandemic or post-infection samples, not both.

The unexposed donors gave CD4+ T cells in 2011-2018, prior to COVID-19. The cells were cultured for under twelve days before CD4+ T cells were isolated. The sample consisted of CD4+ T cells from PBMCs, cultured in vitro. The receptor's source is a human donor in good health.

The CDR3 nucleotides read TGTGCCAGTAGTATTAAGGGAGGGGTTTCCTACGAGCAGTACTTC. This sequence encodes CASSIKGGVSYEQYF. The chain has TRBV19 and TRBJ2-7; 7 nucleotides agree with TRBD2. V trimming: 3 bases; J trimming: 1 base; junction bases outside the gene matches: 6. The CDR3 loop spans 15 amino acids. Germline V gene sequence: CDR1 LNHDA, CDR2 SQIVND (reference sequence).